One T cell receptor beta chain is described in this entry. This clone's antigen is unknown. No quality values exist for individual bases; no much larger clone is one base distant. The data belong to a study of T cells in Graves' hyperthyroidism and ophthalmopathy (dated by TCRdb to between 2017 and 2020). About the study as a whole: Peripheral blood samples were taken at initial diagnosis, before any treatment was given. The paper reports TCR Vbeta CDR3 sequencing of 140 or so peripheral blood samples: around 45 ophthalmopathy, about 75 hyperthyroidism and 17 progressor patients. In about 6 Graves' hyperthyroidism patients, the study also compared T-cell repertoires from thyroid tissue with T-cell repertoires from blood. A discovery cohort of approximately 100 patients, 43 with Graves' ophthalmopathy and about 58 with stable Graves' hyperthyroidism, was used to find distinguishing TCR V-J signatures. Once sampling was done, hyperthyroidism patients were given methimazole at a starting dose of 30 mg daily, whereas ophthalmopathy patients were given high-dose intravenous methylprednisolone. Prospective prediction of ophthalmopathy was tested in an independent validation cohort consisting of 18 to 20 hyperthyroidism patients and 15 to 17 patients who later progressed to ophthalmopathy. The 95 to 100 discovery patients were divided at random into training and test sets in a 7:3 ratio. What the study reported, not specific to this receptor: In validation, the model predicted progression to ophthalmopathy a median of roughly 6.5 months before onset, with about 70% sensitivity and about 72% specificity. Sample size was not statistically predetermined, and investigators were not blinded to group allocation. Blood samples also contained most of the expanded thyroid clonotypes (frequency above 0.001), which suggests that blood repertoires may reflect thyroid immune responses. A model built on a 13 V-J signature distinguished ophthalmopathy from stable hyperthyroidism, reaching about 88% sensitivity and around 82% specificity in cross-validation and 80%/75% in testing.

After removal of 5 bases from V and 1 base from J, the junction retains 14 bases not matched to a gene. The CDR3 runs 18 amino acids, cysteine and phenylalanine included. Only the CDR3 part of the read is kept: 54 bases, read in frame from the first base. CDR1 and CDR2 (SEHNR, FQNEAQ) derive from the germline V gene (reference sequence). Graves' hyperthyroidism was defined as stable when no progression to ophthalmopathy occurred over 18 months of follow-up. Hyperthyroidism patients were aged 18 to 65 years and newly diagnosed, with disease duration of less than 2 months. The study excluded patients with uncontrolled infections, other autoimmune diseases, pregnancy or lactation. Diagnoses relied on clinical symptoms, serum thyroxine and TRAb, thyroid ultrasound and orbital computed tomography. PBMCs were separated from roughly 9.6 ml of fresh peripheral blood using Ficoll-Paque density gradient centrifugation. Total RNA was extracted with Trizol reagent, and quality was checked on an Agilent 2100 Bioanalyzer.

TCR beta CDR3 regions were amplified from RNA transcripts. A first-round RT-PCR of the TCR CDR3 used the HTBI primer set with the Qiagen OneStep RT-PCR kit. Libraries were constructed in a second round of multiplex PCR, after which size selection and purification were performed. The libraries were sequenced on an Illumina HiSeq2000 using paired-end 100 bp reads. The paper's data handling went like this. SOAPnuke was used to process the raw data, throwing out any read that contained adapters or uncalled bases, had a mean Phred below 15, or lacked an exact constant-primer or identifier match. COPE v1.2.5 was used to merge the high-quality paired reads, and each unique nucleotide sequence was defined as a clonotype. MiTCR v1.1 was used to align clonotypes to the IMGT TRBV, TRBD and TRBJ reference segments. The analysis was restricted to V-J combinations with a frequency above 0.0001, which together covered 99.2% of the repertoires. A TCS score was defined as the ratio between F50 (clonal expansion) and ExV (chaos), using BLOSUM62-based TCRdist between CDR3 peptides within each V-J. Welch's t-statistics and random forest reduced 514 V-J features to about 13, which were used in a naive Bayes classifier (R e1071). The public reads were reprocessed in TCRdb via fastp at Q25 and MiXCR, keeping in-frame beta chains. Rows merge per CDR3 protein into single entries with the most common DNA and genes. The authors' filters were not applied to this entry. The sample records around 110,000 distinct CDR3 sequences, more than 15% of which are singletons. Jointly, the top ten make up 35% to 45% of the sample.

The clonotype comes from a woman aged 45 to 65 with Graves' hyperthyroidism. Sample: blood. The V and J genes are TRBV7-9 and TRBJ2-4, with 7 junctional bases fitting TRBD1. In nucleotides, the sequence is TGTGCCAGCAGCCCTACCTCCGCAGGGGGAAGGGCCAAAAACATTCAGTACTTC. This yields the protein CASSPTSAGGRAKNIQYF.